One sample yielded the 29 T cell receptor beta chains listed below, sequenced in a study of spatial heterogeneity in lung cancer. TCRdb ran MiXCR on the 5' RACE reads and lists one entry per CDR3 protein. The sample lists 11,000 or so distinct CDR3 sequences, roughly 3.9% occurring once. Described time point: sample taken at primary tumor resection. No cells were sorted before sequencing. The whole RNA sequenced was extracted from tumor, nontumor lung or frozen PBMC. Sequences were derived from normal lung tissue next to the tumor, sampled at surgery. The origin of the receptors is a male donor with early-stage non-small cell lung cancer.

This clonotype was observed many times. This beta chain is a stray sequence in a library constructed for alpha chains; its clone size is not meaningful. The genes are TRBV7-9 and TRBJ2-2, with unresolved D. This CDR3 is built from 15 residues. Trimming cost V 5 bases and J 2 bases, with 12 bases left between them. Germline V gene lookup returns CDR1 SEHNR and CDR2 FQNEAQ (reference sequence). The DNA for the CDR3 is TGTGCCAGCAGCCTTGCCGAATCTAACACCGGGGAGCTGTTTTTT. Translating gives CASSLAESNTGELFF.

This clonotype came up many times. Since it is a stray read in a library aimed at alpha chains, this beta chain has a size that is not meaningful. This sequence joins TRBV4-2 and TRBJ2-5; 8 bases map to TRBD2. CDR3 length equals 16 residues. V shed 1 base and J 1 base; nucleotides not matched to a gene: 5. Germline V lookup: CDR1 LGHNA, CDR2 YNFKEQ. The CDR3 DNA reads TGTGCCAGCAGCCAAGTAGGGCGGGGGGCCCAAGAGACCCAGTACTTC. Residues: CASSQVGRGAQETQYF.

Sample share makes this clonotype large. This beta chain represents an off-target read in a library built for alpha chains; its size is of limited meaning. CDR3 coding DNA: TGTGCCAGCAGCTTGACAGGGTTTCATCAGCCCCAGCATTTT. This encodes CASSLTGFHQPQHF. This chain connects TRBV7-6 to TRBJ1-5; 7 bases are a match to TRBD1. Germline CDR1 and CDR2: SGHVS and FNYEAQ. After removal of 3 bases from V and 5 bases from J, the junction contained 4 bases not matched to a gene. This CDR3 comprises 14 residues. Complete variable domain (other parts from reference TRBV7-6 and TRBJ1-5): GAGVSQSPRYKVTKRGQDVALRCDPISGHVSLYWYRQALGQGPEFLTYFNYEAQQDKSGLPNDRFSAERPEGSISTLTIQRTEQRDSAMYRCASSLTGFHQPQHFGDGTRLSIL.

This clonotype was seen many times. The library was prepared for alpha chains; this beta chain is a stray read, so its frequency means little. This chain uses TRBV7-9 with TRBJ2-1; perhaps D is TRBD1 or TRBD2 (5 bases each). This CDR3 comprises 12 residues. Trimming removed 6 bases from V and 10 bases from J, with 13 bases in between. Looked up from germline, CDR1 is SEHNR and CDR2 is FQNEAQ (reference sequence). In nucleotides, the CDR3 is TGTGCCAGCAGTCCCACGGGACGGGAGCAGTTCTTC. Protein sequence: CASSPTGREQFF.

This clonotype is classed as medium-sized. A library made for alpha chains picked up this beta chain off target, so its size means little. The rearrangement joins TRBV6-5 to TRBJ1-5; D call uncertain. The CDR3 totals 13 residues. Between the trimmed V and J ends, which lost 7 bases and 2 bases, there was a span of 9 bases. Germline CDR1 MNHEY, CDR2 SVGAGI. The CDR3 region is CASKSGGNQPQHF. The CDR3 DNA follows: TGTGCCAGCAAATCCGGGGGCAATCAGCCCCAGCATTTT.

By sample share, this clonotype is medium-sized. A library prepared for alpha chains yielded this beta chain as an off-target read; its size is of little meaning. The rearrangement joins TRBV12-3 or TRBV12-4 to TRBJ2-7, with a possible D match to TRBD2 (6 bases). The germline V and J ends were trimmed by 5 bases and 1 base, with 15 bases remaining between them. The length of the CDR3 is 15 residues. CDR3 region: CASSPQAGPSYEQYF. CDR3 coding DNA: TGTGCCAGCAGTCCCCAAGCGGGTCCGTCCTACGAGCAGTACTTC.

This clonotype was detected ten times or more. This beta chain turned up in a library designed for alpha chains; as an off-target read, its abundance says little. V and J are TRBV7-9 and TRBJ2-1; TRBD1 aligns across 12 bases. J lost 4 bases, V lost 1 base, and 2 bases had no gene match. The CDR3 has 16 residues. Per the germline V gene, CDR1 is SEHNR and CDR2 is FQNEAQ (reference sequence). CDR3: CASSLVGQGAYNEQFF. The CDR3 DNA follows: TGTGCCAGCAGCTTAGTGGGACAGGGGGCTTACAATGAGCAGTTCTTC. Drawing the rest from reference TRBV7-9 and TRBJ2-1, the complete variable domain is DTGVSQNPRHKITKRGQNVTFRCDPISEHNRLYWYRQTLGQGPEFLTYFQNEAQLEKSRLLSDRFSAERPKGSFSTLEIQRTEQGDSAMYLCASSLVGQGAYNEQFFGPGTRLTVL.

This clonotype is termed medium-sized (0.01 to 0.1%). Since it is a stray read in a library aimed at alpha chains, this beta chain has a size that is not meaningful. The chain joins TRBV29-1 to TRBJ1-1; D call uncertain. V was shortened by 0 bases and J by 1 base, with 6 bases between the two germline ends. In germline, CDR1 is SQVTM, CDR2 ANQGSEA. There are 13 residues in the CDR3. The CDR3 protein is CSVEDRRNTEAFF. CDR3 nucleotide sequence: TGCAGCGTTGAAGACAGGAGGAACACTGAAGCTTTCTTT. Full variable domain (rest looked up from reference TRBV29-1 and TRBJ1-1): SAVISQKPSRDICQRGTSLTIQCQVDSQVTMMFWYRQQPGQSLTLIATANQGSEATYESGFVIDKFPISRPNLTFSTLTVSNMSPEDSSIYLCSVEDRRNTEAFFGQGTRLTVV.

This clonotype is labeled medium-sized. Since it is a stray read in a library aimed at alpha chains, this beta chain has a size that is not meaningful. This chain links TRBV5-1 with TRBJ2-1, with D possibly being TRBD1 (6 bases). CDR3 length equals 15 residues. Trimming took off 1 base at V and 4 bases at J, with 12 bases between the two ends. Looked up from germline, CDR1 is SGHRS and CDR2 is YFSETQ. CDR3 residues: CASSLLGAAYNEQFF. The CDR3 nucleotides are TGCGCCAGCAGCTTGTTGGGGGCGGCATACAATGAGCAGTTCTTC.

This clonotype turned up a few times. This beta chain is a stray read from a library made for alpha chains; its abundance is not meaningful. The V call is TRBV7-2, the J call TRBJ2-1, with 8 nucleotides matching TRBD2. The J segment lost 3 bases and the V segment lost 4 bases, leaving 8 bases of the junction unmatched. This CDR3 region has 16 residues. The germline V gene encodes CDR1 SGHTA and CDR2 FQGNSA. In nucleotides, the CDR3 is TGTGCCAGCAGCTCCCAAGCGGGAGTTAGCTACAATGAGCAGTTCTTC. Residues: CASSSQAGVSYNEQFF.

In its sample, this clonotype was seen many times. This beta chain turned up in a library designed for alpha chains; as an off-target read, its abundance says little. This chain uses TRBV7-8 with TRBJ2-3; a weak D match, TRBD2 (6 bases). Germline values: CDR1 SGHVS, CDR2 FQNEAQ. The CDR3 runs 13 residues. Trimming took 4 bases from V and 3 from J, leaving 8 bases between them. The CDR3 spells CASSWGGTDTQYF. The CDR3 nucleotides are TGTGCCAGCAGCTGGGGAGGTACAGATACGCAGTATTTT.

This clonotype is categorized as medium-sized. This beta chain was picked up by a library intended for alpha chains and is off target, so its count carries little meaning. The chain joins TRBV18 to TRBJ1-5, with D unclear. Germline values: CDR1 KGHSH, CDR2 LQKENI. This CDR3 contains 14 residues. V lost 3 bases and J 4 bases, leaving 10 bases between the germline ends. This CDR3 reads CASSPGLGNQPQHF. The DNA of the CDR3 is TGTGCCAGCTCACCGGGCTTAGGTAATCAGCCCCAGCATTTT.

There are many counts of this clonotype. This beta chain is a stray read from a library made for alpha chains; its abundance is not meaningful. This chain connects TRBV3-1 to TRBJ2-3; D uncertain. Trimming removed 3 bases from V and 6 bases from J, with 16 bases in between. CDR1 is LGHDT and CDR2 is YNNKEL in the germline V gene (reference sequence). The CDR3 totals 15 residues. The CDR3 nucleotides read TGTGCCAGCAGCCACCGACACTCTGGACGCGATACGCAGTATTTT. Amino acid sequence: CASSHRHSGRDTQYF.

There are many counts of this clonotype. The library was built for alpha chains, so this beta chain is an off-target read and its size means little. V gene TRBV12-3 or TRBV12-4 combines with J gene TRBJ1-5, with 8 positions matching TRBD1. This CDR3 comprises 15 residues. Trimming removed 6 bases from V and 0 bases from J; junction bases left unmatched: 4. CDR3 sequence: CASSDRGYSNQPQHF. The CDR3 DNA is TGTGCCAGCAGCGACAGGGGTTATAGCAATCAGCCCCAGCATTTT.

This clonotype was seen repeatedly, ten times or more. In a library made to pick up alpha chains, this beta chain is a stray read with a size that means little. V usage is TRBV7-3 and J usage is TRBJ2-1; 7 positions match TRBD2. Trimming removed 5 bases from V and 4 bases from J; junction bases left unmatched: 5. Germline CDR1 is SGHTA and CDR2 is FQGTGA. The CDR3 runs to 14 residues. CDR3 residues: CASSPGTTYNEQFF. CDR3 DNA sequence: TGTGCCAGCAGCCCCGGGACTACTTACAATGAGCAGTTCTTC.

This clonotype came up many times. The library was designed around alpha chains, so this beta chain is a stray read whose abundance carries little weight. The chain combines TRBV6-5 with TRBJ2-7; D gene unclear. Germline-derived CDR1 and CDR2 are MNHEY and SVGAGI. The CDR3 extends over 13 amino acids. The V gene lost 3 bases and the J gene lost 2 bases, with 8 bases spanning the gap. CDR3 region: CASSYGNTYEQYF. CDR3 DNA: TGTGCCAGCAGTTATGGAAACACCTACGAGCAGTACTTC.

In its sample, this clonotype was seen many times. This beta chain slipped into a library made for alpha chains as a stray read, so its size is not meaningful. The rearrangement joins TRBV20-1 to TRBJ2-5; TRBD1 matches 8 bases. The V gene's germline CDR1 is DFQATT and CDR2 SNEGSKA (reference sequence). The CDR3 is 14 amino acids. V was clipped by 7 bases and J by 3 bases; unmatched bases: 10. CDR3 sequence (DNA): TGCAGTGTGGGCAGGGGACAGGAAAAAGAGACCCAGTACTTC. Translating it yields CSVGRGQEKETQYF.

This clonotype is medium-sized. Because the library targeted alpha chains, this beta chain is an off-target read whose size means little. The gene calls are TRBV29-1 and TRBJ2-1, with D perhaps TRBD2 (7 bases). V lost 1 base and J 6 bases, leaving 16 bases between the germline ends. The V gene's germline CDR1 is SQVTM and CDR2 ANQGSEA. The CDR3 is 15 amino acids. In nucleotides, the CDR3 is TGCAGCGTTGAAGGCGCGGGGGCTTTCTCCAATGAGCAGTTCTTC. Protein: CSVEGAGAFSNEQFF.

This clonotype was found many times. A library made for alpha chains picked up this beta chain off target, so its size means little. The V call is TRBV9, the J call TRBJ1-2, with D hard to call. The CDR3 consists of 17 residues. Trimming shortened V by 0 bases and J by 0 bases, and 15 bases separated the two germline ends. CDR1 is SGDLS and CDR2 is YYNGEE in the germline V gene. Here the CDR3 DNA reads TGTGCCAGCAGCGTAGACCCAGCCGGCGGTGCTAACTATGGCTACACCTTC. As protein: CASSVDPAGGANYGYTF.

This clonotype was seen repeatedly, ten times or more. At one end the junction does not follow the germline gene, possibly because of a read error. The size of this beta chain means little, since it is a stray read in a library made for alpha chains. The V gene is TRBV12-3 or TRBV12-4, the J gene TRBJ1-5; D uncertain. This CDR3 has 13 amino acids. The chain's CDR3 is CASSPVGSVPPHF. In DNA, the CDR3 is TGTGCCAGCAGCCCGGTGGGGTCTGTCCCCCCGCATTTT.

This clonotype is medium-sized within its sample. The library was prepared for alpha chains; this beta chain is a stray read, so its frequency means little. This chain connects TRBV11-2 to TRBJ2-3; 11 nucleotides match TRBD2. Trimming cost V 3 bases and J 5 bases; bases outside gene matches: 10. The CDR3 has 17 amino acids. Germline CDR1 and CDR2: SGHAT and FQNNGV. CDR3 residues: CASSLSYSGRARDTQYF. CDR3 bases: TGTGCCAGCAGCTTGAGCTATAGCGGGAGGGCTCGAGATACGCAGTATTTT.

This clonotype was seen many times. This beta chain came through as a stray read in a library set up for alpha chains, and its size says little. J is TRBJ2-7 and V is TRBV10-3; 8 bases line up with TRBD1. Trimming took 5 bases from V and 6 from J; bases not matched to a gene: 6. The CDR3 length is 13 residues. Germline V lookup: CDR1 ENHRY, CDR2 SYGVKD. In DNA form, the CDR3 reads TGTGCCATCAGTAAGACAGGGGACAGCGAGCAGTACTTC. As protein: CAISKTGDSEQYF.

Relative to its sample, this clonotype is medium-sized. This beta chain came through as a stray read in a library set up for alpha chains, and its size says little. This rearrangement joins TRBV7-9 to TRBJ2-2; D gene uncertain. With 5 bases removed from V and 4 bases from J, the gap between germline ends came to 14 bases. Germline V gene data show CDR1 as SEHNR and CDR2 as FQNEAQ (reference sequence). The CDR3 covers 15 residues. The CDR3 reads CASSVEGIGTGELFF. Here the CDR3 DNA reads TGTGCCAGCAGCGTTGAAGGGATAGGCACCGGGGAGCTGTTTTTT.

In this sample, this clonotype turned up many times. This beta chain slipped into a library made for alpha chains as a stray read, so its size is not meaningful. This rearrangement joins TRBV3-1 to TRBJ2-2; 7 nucleotides match TRBD2. Germline lookup yields CDR1 LGHDT and CDR2 YNNKEL (reference sequence). The junction had 11 bases not matched to a gene; V was cut back by 3 bases and J by 4 bases. There are 17 residues in the CDR3. The CDR3 nucleotides read TGTGCCAGCAGCCACCTGGGGGGAGGGCCCGGCACCGGGGAGCTGTTTTTT. Its protein product is CASSHLGGGPGTGELFF.

Ten or more counts support this clonotype. This beta chain is a stray read from a library made for alpha chains; its abundance is not meaningful. This chain links TRBV9 with TRBJ2-1; D gene ambiguous. Trimming pared 0 bases from V and 0 bases from J, leaving 7 bases between. Germline lookup yields CDR1 SGDLS and CDR2 YYNGEE. The CDR3 extends over 15 amino acids. The CDR3 DNA sequence: TGTGCCAGCAGCGTAGGAGCTAGCTCCTACAATGAGCAGTTCTTC. Its translation is CASSVGASSYNEQFF.

This clonotype is judged medium-sized. A library prepared for alpha chains yielded this beta chain as an off-target read; its size is of little meaning. The V call is TRBV2, the J call TRBJ2-7; 8 bases agree with TRBD1. In germline, CDR1 is SNHLY, CDR2 FYNNEI. This CDR3 comprises 14 residues. Trimming at V came to 7 bases and at J to 3 bases, leaving 8 bases not matched to a gene. In nucleotides, the CDR3 is TGTGCCAGCAAGAAGGACAGGGAACACTACGAGCAGTACTTC. The encoded protein is CASKKDREHYEQYF.

This clonotype was found many times. A library prepared for alpha chains yielded this beta chain as an off-target read; its size is of little meaning. The V gene is TRBV15, the J gene TRBJ1-4; tentatively, D is TRBD1 (6 bases). The CDR3 has 15 residues. The ends were cut back, 1 base at V and 2 bases at J, with 8 bases in the middle. CDR1 LNHNV and CDR2 YYDKDF come from the germline V gene (reference sequence). The CDR3 DNA reads TGTGCCACCAGCAGAGGTGGGGGCACTAATGAAAAACTGTTTTTT. Translating it yields CATSRGGGTNEKLFF. The whole variable domain, filled in from reference TRBV15 and TRBJ1-4, reads DAMVIQNPRYQVTQFGKPVTLSCSQTLNHNVMYWYQQKSSQAPKLLFHYYDKDFNNEADTPDNFQSRRPNTSFCFLDIRSPGLGDTAMYLCATSRGGGTNEKLFFGSGTQLSVL.

This clonotype is termed medium-sized. This beta chain came through as a stray read in a library set up for alpha chains, and its size says little. The chain combines TRBV20-1 with TRBJ2-7; TRBD1 might be the D (7 bases). The CDR3 extends over 14 amino acids. Germline CDR1 DFQATT, CDR2 SNEGSKA (reference sequence). V lost 5 bases and J lost 4, with 18 bases in between. CDR3 nucleotide sequence: TGCAGTGCTCAGTTGGAGGGGGCAGCTTACGAGCAGTACTTC. It translates to CSAQLEGAAYEQYF.

This clonotype was seen many times. This beta chain slipped into a library made for alpha chains as a stray read, so its size is not meaningful. The chain is built from TRBV13 and TRBJ2-7; D is unresolved. Germline CDR1 and CDR2: PRHDT and FYEKMQ (reference sequence). V was trimmed by 9 bases and J by 3 bases, leaving 18 bases between them. This CDR3 is 14 amino acids long. This CDR3 reads CASSSRTSYYEQYF. The DNA for the CDR3 is TGTGCCAGTTCCTCTCGGACCTCCTACTACGAGCAGTACTTC. The full variable domain, in which reference TRBV13 and TRBJ2-7 provide the parts outside the CDR3, is AAGVIQSPRHLIKEKRETATLKCYPIPRHDTVYWYQQGPGQDPQFLISFYEKMQSDKGSIPDRFSAQQFSDYHSELNMSSLELGDSALYFCASSSRTSYYEQYFGPGTRLTVT.